Below, one TCR beta chain is given with its context. The germline CDR1 and CDR2 sequences are MGHRA and YSYEKL. CDR3 length: 13 amino acids. Trimming stripped 1 base from V and 10 bases from J, with 10 bases between. The data are from a study of regulatory T cells in long-lasting Graves disease. Sequencing libraries for TCR beta were prepared with iRepertoire HTBI primers and Arm-PCR of CDR3 regions. Original processing methods: From all samples, identification returned approximately 14 TRBJ and about 63 TRBV segments. From the multiplex PCR reads, TCRdb called clonotypes with MiXCR, one entry per CDR3 protein. The V and J calls here are based on TCRdb, not the publication. The sample consists of 250,000 to 300,000 distinct CDR3 sequences, more than 15% of them appearing once. Time point defined: newly diagnosed GD, antithyroid drugs for less than 3 months. RNA extracted from PBMCs served as the sequencing template.

These data are also associated with another study on T cells in Graves' hyperthyroidism and ophthalmopathy.

The sample was peripheral blood mononuclear cells (PBMCs), taken at new diagnosis, from a patient treated with antithyroid drugs. The sequence came from a woman aged 25 to 39 with Graves disease. The V call is TRBV4-1, the J call TRBJ1-4; tentatively, D is TRBD1 (5 bases). CDR3 residues: CASSQVTGGKLFF. In DNA form, the CDR3 reads TGCGCCAGCAGCCAAGTAACAGGTGGAAAACTGTTTTTT.